The 18 T cell receptor beta chains below all came from one sample that was sequenced in a study of blood T cell repertoires in COVID-19. This table comes from immunoSEQ multiplex PCR, and its TCRdb copy is limited to in-frame clones, with some not included. This sample has about 52,000 clones, with roughly 87% found just once. The source material was peripheral blood. Receptors originate from a human donor with active COVID-19. The donor label of this sample is uncertain.

The V and J genes are TRBV4-3 and TRBJ1-1; no clear D gene. CDR1 is LGHNA and CDR2 is YSLEER in the germline V gene. Trimming cost V 1 base and J 1 base, with 10 bases left between them. The CDR3 has 15 residues. The DNA for the CDR3 is TGCGCCAGCAGCCAAGTTTGGGCAGAGAACACTGAAGCTTTCTTT. Protein product: CASSQVWAENTEAFF.

This clone occurred once. The chain has TRBV18 and TRBJ2-5; D is ambiguous. Trimming cost V 2 bases and J 2 bases, with 6 bases left between them. Germline V gene sequence: CDR1 KGHSH, CDR2 LQKENI. This CDR3 region has 13 residues. The CDR3 DNA sequence: TGTGCCAGCTCACCAAATTATCAAGAGACCCAGTACTTC. Translation: CASSPNYQETQYF.

In this sample, this clone turned up once. The chain recombines TRBV29-1 with TRBJ1-1, with 7 bases that match TRBD1. This CDR3 region has 13 residues. Germline-derived CDR1 and CDR2 are SQVTM and ANQGSEA. Trimming cost V 4 bases and J 4 bases; bases outside gene matches: 6. The CDR3 sequence: CSVGQGQGTEAFF. The CDR3 nucleotides read TGCAGCGTTGGACAGGGCCAGGGCACTGAAGCTTTCTTT.

The chain has TRBV18 and TRBJ1-4; 7 bases align to TRBD1. The CDR3 contains 14 residues. Germline V gene data show CDR1 as KGHSH and CDR2 as LQKENI. Trimming removed 6 bases from V and 0 bases from J; junction bases left unmatched: 1. The CDR3: CASSQGATNEKLFF. For the CDR3, the DNA is TGTGCCAGCTCCCAGGGGGCAACTAATGAAAAACTGTTTTTT. The entire variable domain, with the rest obtained from reference TRBV18 and TRBJ1-4, is as follows: NAGVMQNPRHLVRRRGQEARLRCSPMKGHSHVYWYRQLPEEGLKFMVYLQKENIIDESGMPKERFSAEFPKEGPSILRIQQVVRGDSAAYFCASSQGATNEKLFFGSGTQLSVL.

This clone came up once. The rearrangement links TRBV7-2 to TRBJ2-3; TRBD2 matches 9 bases. This CDR3 has 16 amino acids. V shed 5 bases and J 1 base; nucleotides not matched to a gene: 7. Germline V gives CDR1 SGHTA, CDR2 FQGNSA. The CDR3 DNA reads as TGTGCCAGCAGCACTGGGACTAGCTCGCGCACAGATACGCAGTATTTT. Translation gives CASSTGTSSRTDTQYF.

The chain employs TRBV27 and TRBJ1-2, with a possible D match to TRBD1 (5 bases). Germline V gene data show CDR1 as MNHEY and CDR2 as SMNVEV (reference sequence). V lost 10 bases to trimming and J lost 7 bases, with 25 bases between them. This CDR3 spans 15 amino acids. CDR3 bases: TGTGCCACAACTTTGTCGGGGGGAGGAGCGTCTGGCTACACCTTC. This sequence encodes CATTLSGGGASGYTF.

The chain links TRBV2 to TRBJ1-3, with 10 bases that match TRBD1. Germline V lookup: CDR1 SNHLY, CDR2 FYNNEI. V lost 10 bases and J lost 2; bases outside the gene matches: 5. The CDR3 covers 14 residues. The CDR3 sequence: CATSGTGAGNTIYF. CDR3 sequence (DNA): TGTGCCACCTCCGGGACAGGGGCTGGAAACACCATATATTTT. The full variable domain, rest sourced from reference TRBV2 and TRBJ1-3, is EPEVTQTPSHQVTQMGQEVILRCVPISNHLYFYWYRQILGQKVEFLVSFYNNEISEKSEIFDDQFSVERPDGSNFTLKIRSTKLEDSAMYFCATSGTGAGNTIYFGEGSWLTVV.

This sequence joins TRBV7-9 and TRBJ2-3; a weak D match, TRBD2 (5 bases). The CDR3 spans 16 residues. CDR1 and CDR2 (germline): SEHNR, FQNEAQ (reference sequence). V was clipped by 5 bases and J by 0 bases, with 15 bases between them. Written as DNA, the CDR3 is TGTGCCAGCAGCACGGAGGAGGAGGTCAGCACAGATACGCAGTATTTT. Protein product: CASSTEEEVSTDTQYF. Filled out from reference TRBV7-9 and TRBJ2-3, the complete variable domain reads DTGVSQNPRHKITKRGQNVTFRCDPISEHNRLYWYRQTLGQGPEFLTYFQNEAQLEKSRLLSDRFSAERPKGSFSTLEIQRTEQGDSAMYLCASSTEEEVSTDTQYFGPGTRLTVL.

The table lists this clone with a count of one. This rearrangement joins TRBV7-9 to TRBJ2-3, with a possible D match to TRBD1 (5 bases). V was pared by 7 bases and J by 6 bases, with 14 bases between. This CDR3 region has 13 residues. Germline V gene lookup returns CDR1 SEHNR and CDR2 FQNEAQ (reference sequence). Here the CDR3 reads CASIPSSGDTQYF. DNA of the CDR3: TGTGCCAGCATCCCGAGTTCAGGGGATACGCAGTATTTT.

The chain has TRBV9 and TRBJ2-3, with TRBD2 identical over 13 bases. V gave up 3 bases and J gave up 0 bases; unmatched junction bases: 7. This CDR3 contains 18 residues. Germline-derived CDR1 and CDR2 are SGDLS and YYNGEE. CDR3 coding DNA: TGTGCCAGCAGCGCTCGGACTAGCGGGGGAACTAGCACAGATACGCAGTATTTT. Protein: CASSARTSGGTSTDTQYF.

J is TRBJ2-7 and V is TRBV15; TRBD1 might be the D (6 bases). The germline gives CDR1 LNHNV, CDR2 YYDKDF (reference sequence). V lost 8 bases to trimming and J lost 0 bases, with 11 bases between them. CDR3 length: 13 residues. CDR3 amino acids: CATSDSASYEQYF. The CDR3 coding sequence is TGTGCCACCTCGGACAGTGCCTCCTACGAGCAGTACTTC.

J is TRBJ2-2 and V is TRBV19; weak D call: TRBD2 (5 bases). The V gene lost 0 bases and the J gene lost 6 bases, with 11 bases spanning the gap. This CDR3 contains 15 residues. CDR1 and CDR2 (germline): LNHDA, SQIVND (reference sequence). CDR3 residues: CASSIDLGGPGELFF. CDR3 sequence (DNA): TGTGCCAGTAGTATAGATCTAGGAGGACCCGGGGAGCTGTTTTTT.

This chain links TRBV6-1 with TRBJ1-5; D not certain. V shed 3 bases and J shed 3 bases, with 12 bases lying between them. Germline V gives CDR1 MNHNS, CDR2 SASEGT. The CDR3 covers 15 residues. In nucleotides, the CDR3 is TGTGCCAGCAGTGACCGTCGCGGGGTCAATCAGCCCCAGCATTTT. Its protein is CASSDRRGVNQPQHF.

The chain combines TRBV7-9 with TRBJ1-5; TRBD1 matches 7 bases. The V gene end was trimmed by 3 bases and the J gene end by 6 bases; junction bases not matched to a gene: 5. Germline values: CDR1 SEHNR, CDR2 FQNEAQ (reference sequence). This CDR3 has 14 amino acids. CDR3 residues: CASSLTGQGQPQHF. DNA of the CDR3: TGTGCCAGCAGCTTGACAGGGCAGGGTCAGCCCCAGCATTTT.

The J gene is TRBJ2-1, the V gene TRBV7-9; 7 bases align to TRBD1. This CDR3 spans 15 amino acids. Looked up from germline, CDR1 is SEHNR and CDR2 is FQNEAQ (reference sequence). Trimming removed 5 bases from V and 2 bases from J; junction bases left unmatched: 6. CDR3: CASSADRAPYNEQFF. DNA of the CDR3: TGTGCCAGCAGCGCCGACAGGGCCCCCTACAATGAGCAGTTCTTC.

The gene calls are TRBV6-2 or TRBV6-3 and TRBJ2-5, with 8 bases identical to TRBD2. V trimming: 4 bases; J trimming: 1 base; junction bases outside the gene matches: 2. Germline CDR1 reads MNHEY; CDR2 reads SVGEGT. The CDR3 contains 14 residues. The DNA of the CDR3 is TGTGCCAGCAGTTTTAGCGGGGTCCAAGAGACCCAGTACTTC. As protein: CASSFSGVQETQYF.

This rearrangement joins TRBV3-1 (or the pseudogene TRBV3-2) to TRBJ2-3; 9 nucleotides align to TRBD2. Germline V CDR1 and CDR2: LGHDT, YNNKEL (reference sequence). V trimming: 6 bases; J trimming: 5 bases; junction bases outside the gene matches: 9. This CDR3 contains 15 residues. CDR3 amino acids: CASSTTKTSGDTQYF. CDR3 sequence (DNA): TGTGCCAGCAGTACTACTAAGACTAGCGGAGATACGCAGTATTTT.

The J gene is TRBJ2-3, the V gene TRBV2; a weak D match, TRBD2 (5 bases). The CDR3 is 13 amino acids. In germline, CDR1 is SNHLY, CDR2 FYNNEI. Trimming took off 4 bases at V and 4 bases at J, with 9 bases between the two ends. CDR3 amino acids: CASSVRRADTQYF. The DNA of the CDR3 is TGTGCCAGCAGTGTCAGGCGGGCAGATACGCAGTATTTT.